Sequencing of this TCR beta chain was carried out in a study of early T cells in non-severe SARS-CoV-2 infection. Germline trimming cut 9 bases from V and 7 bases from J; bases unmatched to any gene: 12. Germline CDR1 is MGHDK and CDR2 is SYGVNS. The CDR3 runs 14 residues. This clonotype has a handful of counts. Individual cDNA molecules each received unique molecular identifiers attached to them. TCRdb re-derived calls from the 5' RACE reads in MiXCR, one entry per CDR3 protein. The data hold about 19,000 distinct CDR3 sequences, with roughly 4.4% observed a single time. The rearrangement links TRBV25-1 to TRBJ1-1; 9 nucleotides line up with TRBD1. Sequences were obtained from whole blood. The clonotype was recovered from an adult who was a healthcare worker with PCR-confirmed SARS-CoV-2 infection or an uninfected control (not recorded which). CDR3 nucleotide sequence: TGTGCCAGTAACTCCGGGACAGGGCGGTTTGAAGCTTTCTTT. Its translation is CASNSGTGRFEAFF.